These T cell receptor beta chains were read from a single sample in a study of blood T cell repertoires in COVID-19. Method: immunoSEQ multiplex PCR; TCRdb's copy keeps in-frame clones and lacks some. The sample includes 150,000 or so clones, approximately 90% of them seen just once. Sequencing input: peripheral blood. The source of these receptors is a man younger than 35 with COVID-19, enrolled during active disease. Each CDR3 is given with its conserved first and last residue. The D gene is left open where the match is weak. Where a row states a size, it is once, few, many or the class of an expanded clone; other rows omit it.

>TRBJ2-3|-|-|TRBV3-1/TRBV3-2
CASSQPASKDTQYF
TGTGCCAGCAGCCAACCAGCTAGTAAGGATACGCAGTATTTT
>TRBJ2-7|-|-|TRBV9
CASSKNRVSEQYF
TGTGCCAGCAGCAAAAACAGGGTTTCCGAGCAGTACTTC
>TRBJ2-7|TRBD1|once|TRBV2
CASSGSTGGYEQYF
TGTGCCAGCAGTGGGTCGACAGGGGGCTACGAGCAGTACTTC
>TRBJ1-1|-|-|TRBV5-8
CASSLASQGRLNTEAFF
TGTGCCAGCAGCTTGGCATCGCAGGGGCGCTTGAACACTGAAGCTTTCTTT
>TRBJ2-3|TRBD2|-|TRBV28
CASSPPDLAGRTDTQYF
TGTGCCAGCAGTCCCCCCGACCTAGCGGGCCGCACAGATACGCAGTATTTT
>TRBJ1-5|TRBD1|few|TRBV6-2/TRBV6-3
CASSYHRGSNQPQHF
TGTGCCAGCAGTTACCACAGGGGGAGCAATCAGCCCCAGCATTTT
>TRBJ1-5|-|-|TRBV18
CASSPGTGYNQPQHF
TGTGCCAGCTCACCAGGTACAGGATACAATCAGCCCCAGCATTTT
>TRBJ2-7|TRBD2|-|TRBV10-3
CATARTSGSYEQYF
TGTGCCACCGCCCGGACTAGCGGGAGCTACGAGCAGTACTTC
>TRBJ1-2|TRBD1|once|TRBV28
CASSLDRRLYGYTF
TGTGCCAGCAGTTTGGACAGGAGGCTCTATGGCTACACCTTC
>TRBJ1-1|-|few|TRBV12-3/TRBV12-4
CASSYEGIDAFF
TGTGCCAGCAGTTATGAGGGAATCGACGCTTTCTTT
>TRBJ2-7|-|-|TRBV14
CASSHYRDGYEQYF
TGTGCCAGCAGCCATTACAGGGACGGCTACGAGCAGTACTTC
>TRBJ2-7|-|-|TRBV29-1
CSVVFGAHNSYEQYF
TGCAGCGTGGTTTTTGGAGCCCACAACTCCTACGAGCAGTACTTC
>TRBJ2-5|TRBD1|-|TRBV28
CASSAHRDREQETQYF
TGTGCCAGCAGTGCCCACCGGGACAGAGAACAAGAGACCCAGTACTTC
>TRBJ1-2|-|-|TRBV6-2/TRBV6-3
CASSSRDTNGYTF
TGTGCCAGCAGCTCCCGGGACACCAATGGCTACACCTTC
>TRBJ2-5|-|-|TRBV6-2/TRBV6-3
CASSYLYSGETQYF
TGTGCCAGCAGTTACTTGTATTCAGGGGAGACCCAGTACTTC
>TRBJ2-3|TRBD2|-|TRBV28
CASRGGRADTQYF
TGTGCCAGCAGGGGCGGGAGGGCAGATACGCAGTATTTT
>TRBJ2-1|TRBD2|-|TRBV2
CASSEGLAGPPPPFF
TGTGCCAGCAGTGAAGGCCTAGCGGGCCCCCCTCCTCCGTTCTTC
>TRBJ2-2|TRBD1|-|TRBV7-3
CASSPVTGWHTGELFF
TGTGCCAGCAGCCCCGTGACAGGGTGGCACACCGGGGAGCTGTTTTTT
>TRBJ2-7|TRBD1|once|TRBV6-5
CASSYGTGFSEQYF
TGTGCCAGCAGTTACGGGACAGGGTTTAGCGAGCAGTACTTC
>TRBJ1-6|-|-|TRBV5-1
CASSLGQGNSPLHF
TGCGCCAGCAGCTTGGGTCAGGGCAATTCACCCCTCCACTTT
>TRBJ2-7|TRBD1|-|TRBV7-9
CASSSYRGRNEQYF
TGTGCCAGCAGCTCGTACAGGGGGAGGAACGAGCAGTACTTC
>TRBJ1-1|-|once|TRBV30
CAWFQGLTEAFF
TGTGCCTGGTTTCAGGGGTTGACTGAAGCTTTCTTT
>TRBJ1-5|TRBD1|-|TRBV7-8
CASSLTRGPGNQPQHF
TGTGCCAGCAGCTTAACCAGGGGGCCGGGCAATCAGCCCCAGCATTTT
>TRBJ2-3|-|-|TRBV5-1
CASSLLGSQDTQYF
TGCGCCAGCAGCTTGTTAGGGAGTCAAGATACGCAGTATTTT
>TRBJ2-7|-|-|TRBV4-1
CASSRDLYYEQYF
TGCGCCAGCAGCCGGGACTTATACTACGAGCAGTACTTC
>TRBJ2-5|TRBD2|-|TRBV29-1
CSVGRRLAAQETQYF
TGCAGCGTTGGGAGGAGGCTAGCGGCCCAAGAGACCCAGTACTTC
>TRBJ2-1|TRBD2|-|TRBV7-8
CASSLSGASGQLYNEQFF
TGTGCCAGCAGCTTAAGTGGGGCTAGCGGCCAACTCTACAATGAGCAGTTCTTC
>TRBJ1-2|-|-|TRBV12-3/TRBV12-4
CASSLFRPFGYTF
TGTGCCAGCAGTTTATTCAGGCCCTTTGGCTACACCTTC
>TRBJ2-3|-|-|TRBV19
CASSNREDTQYF
TGTGCCAGTAGTAACAGGGAGGATACGCAGTATTTT
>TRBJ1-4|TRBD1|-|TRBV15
CATSSPARQGIEKLFF
TGTGCCACCAGCAGCCCGGCCAGACAGGGGATTGAAAAACTGTTTTTT
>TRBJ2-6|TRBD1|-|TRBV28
CASSRQGLTGANVLTF
TGTGCCAGCAGTCGACAGGGCCTTACTGGGGCCAACGTCCTGACTTTC
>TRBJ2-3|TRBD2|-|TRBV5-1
CASSGLGAGPSTDTQYF
TGCGCCAGCAGCGGACTCGGAGCGGGACCTAGCACAGATACGCAGTATTTT
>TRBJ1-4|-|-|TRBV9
CASSTTGTSEKLLF
TGTGCCAGCAGCACCACAGGGACCTCCGAAAAACTGCTTTTT
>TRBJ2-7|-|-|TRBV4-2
CASSQDPNGKPFSYEQYF
TGTGCCAGCAGCCAAGACCCGAACGGGAAACCGTTCTCCTACGAGCAGTACTTC
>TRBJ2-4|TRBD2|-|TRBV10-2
CASSESWGGAKNIQYF
TGCGCCAGCAGTGAGTCGTGGGGGGGAGCCAAAAACATTCAGTACTTC
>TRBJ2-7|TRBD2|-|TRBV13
CASTGGSYEQYF
TGTGCCAGCACCGGGGGGTCCTACGAGCAGTACTTC